A single sample gave rise to the 28 T cell receptor beta chains below, sequenced in a study of vaccination effects on CD4 cells after COVID-19 (dated by TCRdb to the early 2020s). After more than nine days of culture, CD4+ T cells were isolated with the EasySep CD4+ T cell isolation kit. The antigens of these receptors remain unknown. Libraries were constructed by the immunoSEQ multiplex PCR assay. In TCRdb, the immuneACCESS table is reduced to in-frame sequences with V and J assigned. These tables do not hold every clone; where another copy was compared, an unresolved V gene accounts for under half, and the others remain unexplained. Recorded for this sample are over 45,000 clones; 50% to 80% of them occurred a single time. Roughly 6% of the sample belongs to the ten largest clones. The sample in question was CD4+ T cells from PBMCs cultured without peptide, obtained before COVID-19 vaccination. These receptors were obtained from a human donor who received a COVID-19 vaccine.

The V and J genes are TRBV5-1 and TRBJ1-2, with 7 nucleotides matching TRBD1. Per germline, CDR1 SGHRS and CDR2 YFSETQ. The CDR3 spans 15 residues. The ends lost 0 bases at V and 8 bases at J; junction bases unmatched: 10. Written as DNA, the CDR3 is TGCGCCAGCAGCTTGGCTTTAGGGGGCTCGGACGGCTACACCTTC. This translates into CASSLALGGSDGYTF. Using reference TRBV5-1 and TRBJ1-2 for the parts outside the CDR3, the full variable domain is KAGVTQTPRYLIKTRGQQVTLSCSPISGHRSVSWYQQTPGQGLQFLFEYFSETQRNKGNFPGRFSGRQFSNSRSEMNVSTLELGDSALYLCASSLALGGSDGYTFGSGTRLTVV.

V and J are TRBV7-2 and TRBJ1-2; 8 nucleotides agree with TRBD1. The CDR3 length is 14 residues. The junction had 8 bases not matched to a gene; V was cut back by 8 bases and J by 3 bases. CDR1 is SGHTA, CDR2 FQGNSA, per germline. CDR3 in amino acids: CASLGQQGDYGYTF. DNA for the CDR3: TGTGCCAGCCTGGGGCAACAGGGGGACTATGGCTACACCTTC.

The V gene is TRBV3-1 (or the pseudogene TRBV3-2), the J gene TRBJ1-2; the D gene is possibly TRBD1 (5 bases). The CDR3 is made up of 19 amino acids. V was cut by 0 bases and J by 0 bases, with 20 bases left in between. Germline CDR1 is LGHDT and CDR2 is YNNKEL (reference sequence). The CDR3 DNA sequence: TGTGCCAGCAGCCAAGAAGCCCCGGGGGAGCCTCTAGCTAACTATGGCTACACCTTC. This codes for CASSQEAPGEPLANYGYTF.

The chain employs TRBV4-1 and TRBJ1-2; D is unclear. Trimming took 0 bases from V and 0 from J, leaving 5 bases between them. Germline V gene data show CDR1 as MGHRA and CDR2 as YSYEKL. CDR3 length: 14 amino acids. CDR3: CASSQEGSNYGYTF. CDR3 nucleotides: TGCGCCAGCAGCCAAGAAGGGTCTAACTATGGCTACACCTTC.

In its sample, this clone was seen a few times. The chain links TRBV6-5 to TRBJ1-2; D unclear. V lost 5 bases and J 4 bases, leaving 8 bases between the germline ends. The CDR3 totals 12 residues. Germline V gene lookup returns CDR1 MNHEY and CDR2 SVGAGI. The DNA of the CDR3 is TGTGCCAGCAGTACGGACCGCTATGGCTACACCTTC. Encoded protein: CASSTDRYGYTF.

V usage is TRBV6-5 and J usage is TRBJ1-5; 8 nucleotides match TRBD1. Unmatched junction bases numbered 8, after V lost 6 bases and J lost 7 bases. The CDR3 covers 14 residues. Germline V CDR1 and CDR2: MNHEY, SVGAGI. The CDR3 DNA is TGTGCCAGCAGGTCCGACAGGACAGGGCAGCCCCAGCATTTT. The encoded protein is CASRSDRTGQPQHF.

The chain uses TRBV6-5 and TRBJ1-6, with D uncertain. Germline CDR1 MNHEY, CDR2 SVGAGI. The CDR3 contains 14 residues. V was cut by 8 bases and J by 4 bases, with 12 bases left in between. CDR3: CASSRRQYNSPLHF. CDR3 sequence (DNA): TGTGCCAGCTCCAGGCGCCAGTATAATTCACCCCTCCACTTT.

CDR3 nucleotides: TGTGCCAGCAGCAACGGGCGCCCCCCGCTCTACGAGCAGTACTTC. It encodes CASSNGRPPLYEQYF. The rearrangement joins TRBV21-1 to TRBJ2-7. TRBV21-1 constitutes a pseudogene. The CDR3 has 15 residues.

The chain has TRBV7-8 and TRBJ2-7; unclear D gene. V was shortened by 5 bases and J by 3 bases, with 8 bases between the two germline ends. The CDR3 is 12 amino acids. Germline CDR1 and CDR2: SGHVS and FQNEAQ. CDR3 amino acids: CASSRDHYEQYF. CDR3 coding DNA: TGTGCCAGCAGCCGCGACCACTACGAGCAGTACTTC.

The sample holds one count of this clone. The V gene is TRBV6-5, the J gene TRBJ2-5, with 16 positions matching TRBD2. This CDR3 has 14 amino acids. The V segment lost 8 bases and the J segment 7 bases; nucleotides outside the gene matches: 4. CDR1 is MNHEY, CDR2 SVGAGI, per germline. The CDR3 bases are TGTGCCAGCTCCGGGACTAGCGGGAGGGGGACCCAGTACTTC. Translation gives CASSGTSGRGTQYF.

The V gene is TRBV11-2, the J gene TRBJ1-1; TRBD1 might be the D (5 bases). CDR1 and CDR2 from the germline V gene are SGHAT and FQNNGV. Trimming took off 5 bases at V and 0 bases at J, with 19 bases between the two ends. The CDR3 spans 17 residues. The DNA of the CDR3 is TGTGCCAGCAGCCGTTTGGGGCAGGGAGTGTTGAACACTGAAGCTTTCTTT. Translation gives CASSRLGQGVLNTEAFF. The full variable domain, with the rest looked up from reference TRBV11-2 and TRBJ1-1, is EAGVAQSPRYKIIEKRQSVAFWCNPISGHATLYWYQQILGQGPKLLIQFQNNGVVDDSQLPKDRFSAERLKGVDSTLKIQPAKLEDSAVYLCASSRLGQGVLNTEAFFGQGTRLTVV.

The J gene is TRBJ2-6, the V gene TRBV19; no clear D gene. The CDR3 is made up of 16 amino acids. Trimming pared 8 bases from V and 0 bases from J, leaving 14 bases between. The V gene's germline CDR1 is LNHDA and CDR2 SQIVND (reference sequence). This chain's CDR3 is CASRGSTRSGANVLTF. The CDR3 DNA is TGTGCCAGTCGTGGCAGCACTCGCTCTGGGGCCAACGTCCTGACTTTC.

This clone was found a few times. The chain employs TRBV4-2 and TRBJ2-6; no definite D call. Germline V gene sequence: CDR1 LGHNA, CDR2 YNFKEQ. The CDR3 covers 14 residues. Trimming stripped 1 base from V and 4 bases from J, with 5 bases between. Here the CDR3 DNA reads TGTGCCAGCAGCCAAGGGCGCGGGGCCAACGTCCTGACTTTC. Encoded protein: CASSQGRGANVLTF.

This rearrangement joins TRBV9 to TRBJ2-5; D is perhaps TRBD2 (7 bases). The CDR3 is made up of 14 amino acids. The germline gives CDR1 SGDLS, CDR2 YYNGEE. The ends were cut back, 6 bases at V and 1 base at J, with 13 bases in the middle. The CDR3, as DNA: TGTGCCAGCAACGTGGGGGGGCCCCAAGAGACCCAGTACTTC. Residues: CASNVGGPQETQYF.

This clone has a handful of counts. One end of the junction does not line up with germline, which may come from a read error. J is TRBJ2-5 and V is TRBV5-6; TRBD2 agrees at 9 bases. From germline, CDR1 is SGHDT and CDR2 YYEEEE. The CDR3 length is 15 residues. The CDR3 protein is CASSSTSGLQGTQYF. The CDR3 nucleotides are TGTGCCAGCAGCTCGACTAGCGGACTCCAAGGGACCCAGTACTTC.

In this sample, this clone turned up a few times. The chain has TRBV29-1 and TRBJ1-2; a weak D match, TRBD1 (6 bases). The CDR3 spans 13 residues. Deletions cut 8 bases from V and 4 bases from J, with 17 bases between. Germline CDR1 SQVTM, CDR2 ANQGSEA. The CDR3 sequence is CSSSTGTSYGYTF. The CDR3 region has the DNA TGCAGCTCCTCGACAGGAACCTCCTATGGCTACACCTTC.

The chain is built from TRBV18 and TRBJ1-2; 8 bases fit TRBD1. Germline CDR1 and CDR2: KGHSH and LQKENI. V lost 2 bases and J lost 6; bases outside the gene matches: 14. The CDR3 length is 17 residues. DNA for the CDR3: TGTGCCAGCTCACCAGGAGGACAGGGCCCCTCGATCCATGGCTACACCTTC. It is translated as CASSPGGQGPSIHGYTF.

The chain has TRBV4-2 and TRBJ1-1, with D maybe TRBD1 (6 bases). Germline values: CDR1 LGHNA, CDR2 YNFKEQ. The V and J ends lost 3 bases and 4 bases respectively, with 12 bases between them. The CDR3 spans 14 residues. CDR3 loop: CASSQTGVVTEAFF. CDR3 in DNA: TGTGCCAGCAGCCAGACAGGAGTGGTCACTGAAGCTTTCTTT.

The chain joins TRBV7-9 to TRBJ2-7, with D perhaps matching TRBD1 (6 bases). The germline gives CDR1 SEHNR, CDR2 FQNEAQ (reference sequence). The CDR3 has 15 amino acids. V lost 1 base and J lost 3, with 13 bases in between. The CDR3 reads CASSLEGVRGYEQYF. The CDR3, as DNA: TGTGCCAGCAGCTTAGAAGGTGTCAGGGGCTACGAGCAGTACTTC.

The chain couples TRBV2 to TRBJ1-6; TRBD1 matches 8 bases. This CDR3 region has 13 residues. Germline V gene sequence: CDR1 SNHLY, CDR2 FYNNEI. Trimming at V came to 6 bases and at J to 7 bases, leaving 2 bases not matched to a gene. The CDR3 bases are TGTGCCAGCAGCCGACAGGGGAATTCACCCCTCCACTTT. It is translated as CASSRQGNSPLHF.

The chain uses TRBV5-4 and TRBJ2-1; 11 bases line up with TRBD2. Germline values: CDR1 SGHNT, CDR2 YYREEE (reference sequence). V trimming: 0 bases; J trimming: 9 bases; junction bases outside the gene matches: 11. The CDR3 covers 17 residues. CDR3 protein: CASSLGLALAGVGEQFF. DNA of the CDR3: TGTGCCAGCAGCTTGGGATTAGCACTAGCGGGAGTTGGTGAGCAGTTCTTC.

This chain uses TRBV5-4 with TRBJ1-1; D possibly corresponds to TRBD1 (5 bases). Germline values: CDR1 SGHNT, CDR2 YYREEE (reference sequence). The CDR3 runs to 13 residues. V was shortened by 4 bases and J by 4 bases, with 11 bases between the two germline ends. Written as DNA, the CDR3 is TGTGCCAGCAGCAAGGGACTCGGCACTGAAGCTTTCTTT. The encoded protein is CASSKGLGTEAFF. Full variable domain (rest looked up from reference TRBV5-4 and TRBJ1-1): ETGVTQSPTHLIKTRGQQVTLRCSSQSGHNTVSWYQQALGQGPQFIFQYYREEENGRGNFPPRFSGLQFPNYSSELNVNALELDDSALYLCASSKGLGTEAFFGQGTRLTVV.

The chain joins TRBV19 to TRBJ2-4; no clear D. Trimming pared 0 bases from V and 1 base from J, leaving 7 bases between. In germline, CDR1 is LNHDA, CDR2 SQIVND (reference sequence). The CDR3 consists of 15 residues. As DNA, the CDR3 is TGTGCCAGTAGTATAGAGCCAGATGCCAAAAACATTCAGTACTTC. This sequence encodes CASSIEPDAKNIQYF.

The genes are TRBV11-3 and TRBJ2-2; the D gene is possibly TRBD2 (6 bases). Germline CDR1 is SGHNT and CDR2 is YENEEA. Deletions cut 8 bases from V and 7 bases from J, with 23 bases between. The CDR3 is made up of 16 amino acids. CDR3 DNA sequence: TGTGCCAGCTCCCGGGACTCCCCATCTAGAGGCGGGGAGCTGTTTTTT. Residues: CASSRDSPSRGGELFF.

This clone turned up a few times. The rearrangement uses TRBV7-2 and TRBJ2-2; the D is unclear. V dropped 1 base and J dropped 4 bases, with 7 bases sitting between them. The CDR3 is 14 amino acids. Germline assignment: CDR1 SGHTA and CDR2 FQGNSA. CDR3 protein: CASSLDGGTGELFF. CDR3 nucleotides: TGTGCCAGCAGCTTAGACGGTGGCACCGGGGAGCTGTTTTTT.

The chain carries TRBV3-1 (or the pseudogene TRBV3-2) and TRBJ2-2; 8 bases agree with TRBD2. Germline lookup yields CDR1 LGHDT and CDR2 YNNKEL (reference sequence). V lost 2 bases, J lost 1 base, and 9 bases stayed unmatched. The CDR3 runs to 18 residues. The CDR3 nucleotides are TGTGCCAGCAGCCAACCCCTTGGAGCGGGAGAGAACACCGGGGAGCTGTTTTTT. This gives the protein CASSQPLGAGENTGELFF.

This clone was seen once. The gene calls are TRBV20-1 and TRBJ1-2; no clear D gene. V gave up 3 bases and J gave up 2 bases, with 7 bases separating them. Germline CDR1 is DFQATT and CDR2 is SNEGSKA (reference sequence). The CDR3 contains 12 residues. The CDR3 reads CSASMLNYGYTF. The CDR3 DNA reads as TGCAGTGCTAGTATGTTAAACTATGGCTACACCTTC.

The sample holds a few counts of this clone. The rearrangement joins TRBV6-2 or TRBV6-3 to TRBJ1-5, with D uncertain. The CDR3 consists of 11 residues. The germline gives CDR1 MNHEY, CDR2 SVGEGT. V dropped 5 bases and J dropped 7 bases, with 6 bases sitting between them. The CDR3 coding sequence is TGTGCCAGCAGTCAAGGACAGCCCCAGCATTTT. It encodes CASSQGQPQHF.